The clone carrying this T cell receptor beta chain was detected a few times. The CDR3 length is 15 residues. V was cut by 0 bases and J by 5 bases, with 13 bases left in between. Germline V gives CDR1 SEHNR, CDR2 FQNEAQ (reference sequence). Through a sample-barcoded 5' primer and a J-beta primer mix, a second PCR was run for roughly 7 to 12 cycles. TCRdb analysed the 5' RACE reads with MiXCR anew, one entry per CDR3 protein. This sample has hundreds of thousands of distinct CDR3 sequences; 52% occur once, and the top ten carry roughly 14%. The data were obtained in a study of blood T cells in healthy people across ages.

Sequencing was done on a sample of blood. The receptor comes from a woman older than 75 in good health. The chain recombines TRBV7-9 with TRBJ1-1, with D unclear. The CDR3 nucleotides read TGTGCCAGCAGCTTAGCGTTGTGGGAAAAAACTGAAGCTTTCTTT. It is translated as CASSLALWEKTEAFF.